One sample yielded the 18 T cell receptor beta chains listed below, sequenced in a study of CD8 T cells in Susac syndrome. RNA, at about 0.45 to 1 ug, was reverse transcribed with random hexamers. TCRdb independently ran MiXCR on the immunoSEQ multiplex PCR reads; one entry per CDR3 protein. Of approximately 160,000 distinct CDR3 sequences listed, 93% were seen once; the top ten hold roughly 0.1%. The sample comprised CD4+ T cells from PBMCs. Receptor source: a human donor with multiple sclerosis.

This clonotype appeared a single time. V and J are TRBV28 and TRBJ1-4; D is unresolved. Trimming pared 2 bases from V and 8 bases from J, leaving 9 bases between. Germline assignment: CDR1 MDHEN and CDR2 SYDVKM. The CDR3 consists of 13 residues. In DNA form, the CDR3 reads TGTGCCAGCAGTTTACGCCGGTTCGAAAAACTGTTTTTT. Protein: CASSLRRFEKLFF. Complete variable domain (other parts from reference TRBV28 and TRBJ1-4): DVKVTQSSRYLVKRTGEKVFLECVQDMDHENMFWYRQDPGLGLRLIYFSYDVKMKEKGDIPEGYSVSREKKERFSLILESASTNQTSMYLCASSLRRFEKLFFGSGTQLSVL.

Comment on this clonotype: One junction end does not reproduce the germline sequence, and a read error may be involved. The V call is TRBV7-7, the J call TRBJ2-3; no clear D. The germline CDR1 and CDR2 sequences are SSHAT and FNYEAQ (reference sequence). The CDR3 is 13 amino acids. The CDR3 coding sequence is TGTGCTAGCAGCTTAGTATCCACAGATACGCAGTATTTT. It codes for CASSLVSTDTQYF.

The chain carries TRBV13 and TRBJ2-2; D gene ambiguous. V was cut by 0 bases and J by 4 bases, with 15 bases left in between. CDR1 PRHDT and CDR2 FYEKMQ come from the germline V gene (reference sequence). The CDR3 sequence is 17 residues long. The CDR3 here is CASSLGRSRLTTGELFF. CDR3 bases: TGTGCCAGCAGCTTAGGAAGAAGCAGGCTTACCACCGGGGAGCTGTTTTTT.

The chain joins TRBV7-3 to TRBJ2-6; D is unresolved. Trimming left V 2 bases short and J 0 bases short, with 8 bases between. Germline assignment: CDR1 SGHTA and CDR2 FQGTGA. The CDR3 runs to 16 residues. CDR3 DNA sequence: TGTGCCAGCAGCTTACCACTGAGCTCTGGGGCCAACGTCCTGACTTTC. Translated, it gives CASSLPLSSGANVLTF.

This chain links TRBV6-6 with TRBJ2-7, with 9 bases aligning to TRBD2. This CDR3 comprises 15 residues. CDR1 is MNHNY and CDR2 is SVGAGI in the germline V gene (reference sequence). Unmatched junction bases numbered 7, after V lost 2 bases and J lost 5 bases. In DNA form, the CDR3 reads TGTGCCAGCAGTTACCCGGGACTAGCTACAAACGAGCAGTACTTC. Its protein is CASSYPGLATNEQYF.

The chain is built from TRBV15 and TRBJ2-3; 11 positions match TRBD2. Germline V CDR1 and CDR2: LNHNV, YYDKDF (reference sequence). This CDR3 spans 14 amino acids. The trim removed 6 bases at V and 5 bases at J, leaving 4 bases unmatched. DNA of the CDR3: TGTGCCACCAGGACTAGCGGGGAGGGAGATACGCAGTATTTT. Its protein is CATRTSGEGDTQYF.

The chain joins TRBV2 to TRBJ1-1; D uncertain. The germline V gene has CDR1 SNHLY and CDR2 FYNNEI. The V gene lost 4 bases and the J gene lost 7 bases, with 10 bases spanning the gap. The CDR3 runs 12 residues. CDR3 protein: CASSVRQSEAFF. CDR3 in DNA: TGTGCCAGCAGTGTGCGGCAGAGTGAAGCTTTCTTT.

The chain carries TRBV6-2 or TRBV6-3 and TRBJ2-3; no definite D call. The germline V and J ends were trimmed by 6 bases and 4 bases, with 8 bases remaining between them. CDR1 is MNHEY, CDR2 SVGEGT, per germline. The CDR3 has 12 residues. The CDR3 loop reads CASSRPPDTQYF. The CDR3 nucleotides read TGTGCCAGCAGCCGACCACCAGATACGCAGTATTTT.

The chain links TRBV3-1 to TRBJ2-7; D perhaps matches TRBD2 (6 bases). Between the trimmed V and J ends, which lost 6 bases and 5 bases, there was a span of 11 bases. The germline V gene has CDR1 LGHDT and CDR2 YNNKEL (reference sequence). There are 12 residues in the CDR3. The CDR3 loop is CASRSGSDEQYF. CDR3 in DNA: TGTGCCAGCAGATCCGGGAGCGACGAGCAGTACTTC.

The rearrangement links TRBV24-1 to TRBJ2-1; TRBD2 matches at 13 bases. Germline lookup yields CDR1 KGHDR and CDR2 SFDVKD. CDR3 length: 16 amino acids. Losses at the gene ends were 3 bases for V and 7 bases for J; bases not matched to a gene: 5. Here the CDR3 DNA reads TGTGCCACCAGTGATGGTGGGACTAGCGGGAAAAATGAGCAGTTCTTC. This codes for CATSDGGTSGKNEQFF.

The chain couples TRBV6-5 to TRBJ2-7; D is possibly TRBD2 (6 bases). CDR1 is MNHEY, CDR2 SVGAGI, per germline. The CDR3 covers 17 residues. The ends were cut back, 0 bases at V and 0 bases at J, with 15 bases in the middle. CDR3 in DNA: TGTGCCAGCAGTTACTCGGCCGGCGGGGTAAACTCCTACGAGCAGTACTTC. Translating gives CASSYSAGGVNSYEQYF.

The chain uses TRBV28 and TRBJ1-6; tentatively, D is TRBD1 (6 bases). With 6 bases removed from V and 0 bases from J, the gap between germline ends came to 12 bases. The CDR3 runs 16 residues. The germline gives CDR1 MDHEN, CDR2 SYDVKM. In nucleotides, the CDR3 is TGTGCCAGCAGGGTTACAGGGAGCTCCTATAATTCACCCCTCCACTTT. Translated: CASRVTGSSYNSPLHF.

CDR3 residues: CATLNSITDTQYF. CDR3 coding DNA: TGTGCCACCCTAAACAGTATCACAGATACGCAGTATTTT. J is TRBJ2-3 and V is TRBV15; no definite D call. This CDR3 region has 13 residues. V was pared by 8 bases and J by 2 bases, with 11 bases between. The germline V gene encodes CDR1 LNHNV and CDR2 YYDKDF (reference sequence).

The chain links TRBV5-6 to TRBJ2-1, with 10 bases lining up with TRBD2. Germline CDR1 and CDR2: SGHDT and YYEEEE. The CDR3 loop spans 16 amino acids. V was clipped by 0 bases and J by 5 bases; unmatched bases: 5. The CDR3 sequence: CASSLGHLAGDNEQFF. The CDR3 bases are TGTGCCAGCAGCTTGGGTCATCTAGCGGGGGACAATGAGCAGTTCTTC.

This clonotype came up once. The chain couples TRBV2 to TRBJ1-5; D ambiguous. The CDR3 is 14 amino acids. Germline CDR1 SNHLY, CDR2 FYNNEI. The ends were cut back, 6 bases at V and 2 bases at J, with 11 bases in the middle. The CDR3 protein is CASSARGRNQPQHF. For the CDR3, the DNA is TGTGCCAGCAGCGCCCGCGGACGCAATCAGCCCCAGCATTTT.

This sequence joins TRBV12-3 or TRBV12-4 and TRBJ1-2; D call uncertain. The CDR3 sequence is 12 residues long. The germline V and J ends were trimmed by 4 bases and 7 bases, with 10 bases remaining between them. The chain's CDR3 is CASSSSTSGYTF. In DNA, the CDR3 is TGTGCCAGCAGTTCCTCGACTAGTGGCTACACCTTC.

The chain is built from TRBV3-1 and TRBJ1-6; no reliable D call. Germline V gene data show CDR1 as LGHDT and CDR2 as YNNKEL (reference sequence). The CDR3 length is 14 residues. The V gene lost 6 bases and the J gene lost 8 bases, with 14 bases spanning the gap. The CDR3 DNA reads as TGTGCCAGCAGTCCGAGAGGGAGAGATTCACCCCTCCACTTT. Protein: CASSPRGRDSPLHF.

The gene calls are TRBV30 and TRBJ2-7; possible D gene TRBD1, 6 bases. Germline CDR1 is GTSNPN and CDR2 is SVGIG (reference sequence). V was clipped by 2 bases and J by 3 bases, with 11 bases between them. The CDR3 runs 13 residues. The DNA for the CDR3 is TGTGCCTGGAGTACAGGGATGGTCTACGAGCAGTACTTC. As protein: CAWSTGMVYEQYF.